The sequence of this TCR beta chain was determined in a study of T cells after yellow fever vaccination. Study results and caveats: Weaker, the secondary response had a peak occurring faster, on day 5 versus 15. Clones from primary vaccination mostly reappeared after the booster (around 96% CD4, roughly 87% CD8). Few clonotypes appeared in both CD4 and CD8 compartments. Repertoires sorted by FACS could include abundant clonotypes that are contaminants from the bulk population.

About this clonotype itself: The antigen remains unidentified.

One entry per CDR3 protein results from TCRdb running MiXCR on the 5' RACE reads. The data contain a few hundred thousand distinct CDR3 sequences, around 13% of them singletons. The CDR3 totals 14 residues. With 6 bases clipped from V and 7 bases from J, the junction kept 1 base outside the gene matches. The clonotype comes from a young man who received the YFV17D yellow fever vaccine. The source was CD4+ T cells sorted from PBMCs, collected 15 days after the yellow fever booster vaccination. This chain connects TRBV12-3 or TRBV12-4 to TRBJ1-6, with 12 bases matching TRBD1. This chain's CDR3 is CASRGQGANSPLHF. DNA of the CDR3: TGTGCCAGCAGGGGACAGGGGGCGAATTCACCCCTCCACTTT.